This TCR beta chain was observed in a study of OX40 agonist ivuxolimab in advanced cancers. Looking at the study overall: Previous treatment with anti-PD-1, anti-PD-L1 or anti-CTLA-4 therapy was allowed; 40% had received some. Study-wide results and caveats: Doses of 0.1 to 3.0 mg/kg were accompanied by clonal expansion of CD4+ and CD8+ blood T cells by week 6. Averaging showed that CD8+ T cells had more expanded clones than CD4+ did.

Sequenced by immunoSEQ multiplex PCR; TCRdb stores in-frame clones only, minus some. There are about 94,000 clones in the sample; approximately 92% occur only once, and around 3.5% lies in the top ten. Exclusion applied to patients with autoimmune disease history or systemic immunosuppression. A word on this clone: Its cognate antigen is unknown.

The receptor's source is an adult with an advanced solid tumor such as melanoma, head and neck, liver or kidney cancer. The starting material was CD4+ or CD8+ T cells sorted from blood, obtained in a trial of the OX40 agonist ivuxolimab.

The DNA for the CDR3 is TGTGCCAGCAGCGTAAGTCCCCAGGGCTATGGCTACACCTTC. Translated: CASSVSPQGYGYTF. The chain employs TRBV9 and TRBJ1-2, with D possibly matching TRBD1 (5 bases). Germline lookup yields CDR1 SGDLS and CDR2 YYNGEE. The V and J ends lost 1 base and 4 bases respectively, with 11 bases between them. The CDR3 is made up of 14 amino acids.